These 4 T cell receptor beta chains were all obtained from the same sample, sequenced in a study of blood T cell repertoires in COVID-19. Only in-frame clones appear in the TCRdb table, and some are missing; sequencing was by immunoSEQ multiplex PCR. This sample has around 80,000 clones, with over 75% found just once. Sequencing used peripheral blood. The source of these receptors is a man older than 75 with acute or convalescent COVID-19.

The chain links TRBV19 to TRBJ1-2; no clear D. Germline loops: CDR1 LNHDA, CDR2 SQIVND (reference sequence). The CDR3 is 15 amino acids. Deletions cut 7 bases from V and 0 bases from J, with 15 bases between. CDR3 bases: TGTGCCAGTACCTCATCCGTCGCAGCTAACTATGGCTACACCTTC. This sequence encodes CASTSSVAANYGYTF. The full variable domain, with the rest looked up from reference TRBV19 and TRBJ1-2, is DGGITQSPKYLFRKEGQNVTLSCEQNLNHDAMYWYRQDPGQGLRLIYYSQIVNDFQKGDIAEGYSVSREKKESFPLTVTSAQKNPTAFYLCASTSSVAANYGYTFGSGTRLTVV.

This clone was counted between two and nine times. The chain recombines TRBV5-1 with TRBJ2-1; weak D call: TRBD1 (5 bases). CDR3 length equals 16 residues. Germline V gene sequence: CDR1 SGHRS, CDR2 YFSETQ. Trimming pared 4 bases from V and 3 bases from J, leaving 17 bases between. In DNA, the CDR3 is TGCGCCAGCAGCACCGAATACGACAGTAGCTACAATGAGCAGTTCTTC. It encodes CASSTEYDSSYNEQFF.

The chain uses TRBV6-5 and TRBJ2-3; 12 bases match TRBD2. Germline-derived CDR1 and CDR2 are MNHEY and SVGAGI. The CDR3 runs to 16 residues. The junction had 6 bases not matched to a gene; V was cut back by 2 bases and J by 6 bases. The DNA of the CDR3 is TGTGCCAGCAGTTACCAGGCTAGCGGGGGGGCCGATACGCAGTATTTT. Translated: CASSYQASGGADTQYF.

The rearrangement links TRBV5-4 to TRBJ1-2; TRBD1 agrees at 9 bases. V dropped 5 bases and J dropped 1; count of bases not matched to a gene: 6. Germline CDR1 SGHNT, CDR2 YYREEE (reference sequence). The CDR3 extends over 15 amino acids. DNA for the CDR3: TGTGCCAGCAGACCCCGGGACAGGGATAACTATGGCTACACCTTC. Its protein is CASRPRDRDNYGYTF.